This TCR beta chain was documented in a study of human T cells and chemical hapten exposure. Study as a whole: Patch tests put 0.01% DPC on the upper back, read at 6 days. Study-level results: In comparison with controls, expanded TCRs gave rise to a significantly larger number of large CDR3 similarity clusters.

This clonotype was recorded at least ten times. What it binds is not known. The CDR3 runs 12 residues. V lost 4 bases, J lost 3 bases, and 6 bases lay in between. CDR1 and CDR2 (germline): KGHDR, SFDVKD. Time point indicated: patch test 2, 6 weeks after DPC sensitization. Noted treatment: therapeutic diphenylcyclopropenone sensitization with weekly scalp DPC. The library tagged individual cDNA molecules with unique molecular identifiers. In the source study's methods: From approximately 20,000 to 700,000 TCRs were found per sample, with a median of around 96,000. TCRdb reanalysed the RACE reads using MiXCR and keeps one entry per CDR3 protein. The V and J calls and clone size come from TCRdb's table, not from the authors' own analysis. This sample has under 100,000 distinct CDR3 sequences, with around 9.3% found just once.

This sample comprised whole blood, obtained in connection with sensitization to the hapten diphenylcyclopropenone (DPC). The gene calls are TRBV24-1 and TRBJ2-7; D call uncertain. This clonotype was sampled from a woman in her fifties or sixties with alopecia areata. Some clones in this sample may be carry-over from other donors' samples. Here the CDR3 reads CATSETDYEQYF. The CDR3 bases are TGTGCCACCAGTGAAACCGACTACGAGCAGTACTTC.